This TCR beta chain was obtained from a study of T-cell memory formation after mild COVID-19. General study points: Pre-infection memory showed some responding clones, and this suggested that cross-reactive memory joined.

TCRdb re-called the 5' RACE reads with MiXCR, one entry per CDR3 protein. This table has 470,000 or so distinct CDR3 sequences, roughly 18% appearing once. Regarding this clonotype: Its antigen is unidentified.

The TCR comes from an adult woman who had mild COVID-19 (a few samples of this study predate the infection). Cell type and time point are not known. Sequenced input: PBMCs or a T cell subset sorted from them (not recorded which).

CDR3 nucleotides: TGTGCCAGCAGCGTATATCCAGATATGAACACTGAAGCTTTCTTT. This encodes CASSVYPDMNTEAFF. V usage is TRBV9 and J usage is TRBJ1-1; D remains ambiguous. Germline CDR1 SGDLS, CDR2 YYNGEE. The V end lost 1 base, the J end lost 0 bases, and 10 bases lay between the germline ends. The CDR3 sequence is 15 residues long.